Described below is a single T cell receptor (beta chain) sequence and its context. The target antigen is unknown. This may stem from a read error, because a much larger clone lies one nucleotide away. This sample is drawn from a study of T-cell reconstitution after alpha-beta-depleted transplantation in children. General observations from the study: Among T cells one year after transplant, newly produced cells accounted for most counts and diversity. In patients about two months after transplant, alpha-beta T cells reportedly arose from several hundred expanded graft clones.

CDR3 size: 15 residues. Unique molecular identifiers were built into the TCRbeta library. Via MiXCR, TCRdb re-called the PCR reads, giving one row per CDR3 protein. The top ten hold about 4.8% of the sample, which has about 250,000 distinct CDR3 sequences, 20% to 30% seen once. V gene TRBV12-3 or TRBV12-4 combines with J gene TRBJ2-3, with 8 bases that match TRBD1. The sample was PBMCs, mostly from graft donor cells, taken 360 days after TCRalphabeta/CD19-depleted stem cell transplant. This sequence was found in a female patient aged 2-9 years who had a stem cell transplant for congenital amegakaryocytic thrombocytopenia, so the T cells may come from the graft donor. CDR3 nucleotide sequence: TGTGCCTGCAGTTTACAGGACAGGGGCACAGATACGCAGTATTTT. It is translated as CACSLQDRGTDTQYF.